This T cell receptor beta chain stems from a study of cytomegalovirus exposure and HLA in healthy donors. Germline V CDR1 and CDR2: SEHNR, FQNEAQ (reference sequence). The CDR3 is 15 amino acids. PCR employed 60 Vbeta and 13 Jbeta primers. Profiling relied on immunoSEQ multiplex PCR, and the TCRdb table lists in-frame clones only, not all of them. Of 150,000 or so clones in the sample, almost 85% were seen once. Study conclusions and caveats: An analysis was carried out later, and it reportedly showed fewer N-insertions in an Asian-associated ancestry cluster than the roughly 670-donor mean. Using a false discovery rate of 0.05, a later analysis showed that 16,951 TCR beta sequences were associated with HLA alleles. TCR beta V- and J-gene trimming was later associated with a missense DCLRE1C variant.

About this clone: Its specificity is unknown. Germline and junction disagree at one end, which may indicate a read error.

Sequencing was performed on PBMCs. This sequence joins TRBV7-9 and TRBJ1-4; 7 bases are shared with TRBD1. The source of this sequence is a man under 40 in good health and CMV-seropositive. Here the CDR3 reads CSSSSTGETNEKLFF. CDR3 bases: TGTTCCAGCAGCTCAACAGGGGAAACTAATGAAAAACTGTTTTTT.